The clone carrying this TCR beta chain has ten or more counts. What it binds is unknown. Through MiXCR, TCRdb re-clonotyped the PCR reads. The data contain some 30,000 clones, approximately 7.4% of them singletons. Nobody among the patients had been given any treatment before thyroid surgery. The data derive from a study of metastatic and nonmetastatic thyroid tumors. Overall study context: Repertoire data that came from the blood and tumor or nodule tissue of malignant and benign thyroid patients were compared. The study, taken as a whole, reports: Reported TCR beta diversity, measured in blood and tumor, was significantly higher for malignant thyroid tumors than for benign nodules.

This CDR3 spans 17 amino acids. Germline V CDR1 and CDR2: KGHDR, SFDVKD. V lost 1 base to trimming and J lost 4 bases; unmatched junction nucleotides: 7. This TCR came from a female donor with papillary thyroid cancer or a benign thyroid nodule (not recorded which). Some clones in this sample may be carry-over from other donors' samples. The chain has TRBV24-1 and TRBJ2-2, with 8 bases that match TRBD2. Specimen: blood. The CDR3 spells CATSDLPFLAGTGELFF. CDR3 DNA: TGTGCCACCAGTGATTTACCGTTCCTAGCGGGCACCGGGGAGCTGTTTTTT.